This TCR beta chain was sequenced for a study of cytomegalovirus exposure and HLA in healthy donors (dated by TCRdb to about 2017). As for the study more broadly: According to an earlier analysis of 587 of the donors, 150 million to 200 million T cells yielded 117 million unique TCR beta sequences and about 300 Gb of sequence data. Approximately 300 gigabases of sequencing data and tens of millions of unique TCR sequences made up an early release that covered nearly 650 HLA-typed donors. Of the roughly 400 genotyped donors, approximately 81% were placed in the genetic ancestry cluster associated with self-reported Caucasian donors. The study was designed to test whether signatures of past pathogen exposure could be identified by cataloging public T cell receptors. The T cell repertoires of under 750 subjects were profiled by immunosequencing and related to cytomegalovirus serostatus. Along with the 666-subject first cohort, a separate validation cohort of around 120 different subjects was used. To predict cytomegalovirus infection status, the study brought together high-throughput TCR immunosequencing, statistical association of individual TCRs with disease status, and machine learning. In a later analysis, previously published TCR beta repertoires from 550 to 750 donors were re-analyzed and high-resolution HLA genotyping was added so that TCR occurrence patterns could be studied. Rather than using new phenotypic data, the later analysis identified candidate immune exposures from TCR beta sequences and from how often those sequences occurred across donors. An earlier analysis of 587 of the donors applied high-throughput TCR beta sequencing to assess whether each TCR beta V gene segment acted as functional or pseudogenic. Alongside the repertoire data, information on donor age, sex, ethnicity and CMV serostatus was compiled. Genome-wide SNP genotypes for about 65% of the 666 donors were used in a later genetic analysis, which treated that subset as a discovery cohort. Every repertoire in the discovery cohort had been generated on one and the same sequencing platform. HLA typing covered class I and class II loci at four-digit resolution. Typing coverage differed by locus: A, B, C, DRB1 and DQB1 were typed in about 629-640 donors, DQA1 in about 510, DPA1 in some 600, and DPB1 in around 440. Several DR-DQ haplotypes were handled as single units for association and clustering because linkage in the cohort was strong. Across approximately 420 genotyped donors of the cohort, an average of about 240,000 unique TCR beta nucleotide sequences per donor were sequenced, and roughly a sixth of those sequences were non-productive. What the work shows at the level of the full study, not this receptor alone: Correlated functional status among segregating V segments might reflect linkage disequilibrium, but an unknown experimental factor could not be ruled out. Only TCR beta chains were sequenced in this cohort, and the absence of alpha or paired-chain data limited detectable features. A group of highly shared sequence variants was considered likely to be a technical artifact of the sequencing pipeline. Strong co-occurrence of HLA alleles, especially DR and DQ, made assigning TCR associations to individual alleles difficult. Roughly uniform sequencing depth across donors was assumed in presence/absence analyses, although this assumption may not hold. A further reported finding was that TCR beta sequences accurately predicted the HLA-A and HLA-B alleles for most subjects in the first cohort. A later analysis found that HLA-associated TCR beta chains were more clonally expanded and had lower generation probabilities than equally common non-associated chains. Some IMGT-functional V segments, including TRBV6-2 and TRBV6-3, could not be told apart with the 87-base-pair reads, so those segments were excluded. A few of the identified cytomegalovirus-associated TCR beta chains were confirmed in vitro to be specific for cytomegalovirus antigens. The study listed 164 TCR beta chains as associated with cytomegalovirus. Seventeen rarely observed V segments, including chromosome 9 orphons, were excluded from the earlier analysis of a few hundred of the donors because counts were too low. A later analysis found that most CMV-associated TCR beta chains appeared HLA-restricted, with HLA associations seemingly driven largely by CMV exposure. According to a later analysis, TCR association rates differed among HLA loci, with DRB1 alleles showing the most associated TCRs and HLA-C alleles showing the fewest. Broadly in line with IMGT annotations, most TCR beta V segments showed up in productive rearrangements about 87% or about 30% of the time in an earlier analysis of a few hundred of the donors. Several of the top co-occurrence clusters appeared to be linked to parvovirus B19, influenza, CMV and Epstein-Barr virus, according to a later analysis. In a later analysis, 15,000 to 20,000 TCR beta sequences were associated with specific HLA alleles at a false discovery rate of 0.05. A later genetic analysis reported fewer N-insertions in productive TCRs among donors in an Asian-associated ancestry cluster than the roughly 620-donor mean. Because some donors lacked HLA typing at each locus, the association tests relied only on the typed subset. The classifier was reported to diagnose cytomegalovirus status with high specificity and sensitivity in both the original and validation cohorts. Most TCR sequences were seen in very few donors, while some public TCRs were found in many individuals. CMV serostatus was the only immune exposure information available for the cohort. A later genetic analysis associated a missense DCLRE1C variant with V-gene and J-gene trimming of TCR beta chains, and an independent cohort replicated the association. It was suggested by the authors that the approach could potentially be generalized to other disease states and immunological phenotypes.

A remark on this clone: There is no known antigen for this receptor. No much larger clone exists at a distance of one base, and base qualities are not known.

V was cut back by 0 bases and J by 7 bases, leaving a gap of 12 bases between them. There are 15 amino acids in the CDR3, from cysteine to phenylalanine inclusive. Just CDR3 DNA is preserved here, 45 bases in frame from base 1. In the germline V gene, CDR1 corresponds to LGHNA and CDR2 to YNFKEQ. The protocol used for the library was the immunoSEQ multiplex PCR assay. For the multiplex PCR, a mixture combining 60 forward primers for TCR Vbeta segments and 13 reverse primers for TCR Jbeta segments was used. A multiplex PCR assay on genomic DNA amplified the CDR3 region of rearranged TCR beta genes. The amplified TCR beta libraries were sequenced on the Illumina HiSeq System as 87-base-pair reads. Regarding the original processing steps: In a later analysis, some 80 million unique TCR beta chains were counted across the roughly 610 repertoires, and roughly 10 million of these chains were shared by at least two donors. Raw reads were error-corrected and collapsed into unique sequences by a nearest-neighbor algorithm in which closely related sequences were merged to remove PCR and sequencing errors. Alignment of CDR3 sequences to IMGT reference sequences was used to assign V, D and J gene segments. Each retained sequence needed at least a six-nucleotide match to both a V gene segment and a J gene segment. A rearrangement was called productive if the CDR3 had no stop codons and remained in frame with V and J, and every other rearrangement was called non-productive. CDR3 was defined by IMGT convention, running from the second conserved V-encoded cysteine to the conserved J-encoded phenylalanine. In an earlier analysis of approximately 500 of the donors, sequences lacking an unambiguous match to a single V gene segment were excluded. In an earlier analysis of 587 of the donors, V segments were called functional above 56.7% productive rearrangements and were called segregating when the between-donor standard deviation exceeded 5%. A statistical classification framework was built to diagnose cytomegalovirus status from the catalog of TCR beta chain sequences. A later analysis assigned V and J genes by comparing TCR nucleotide sequences with IMGT/GENE-DB human TR gene sequences. Using the TCRdist pipeline, a later analysis assigned CDR3 sequences along with most-parsimonious VDJ recombination scenarios. In a later analysis, each TCR beta chain was defined by its CDR3 amino acid sequence together with its V-gene family, and reads lacking a unique V-gene family were excluded. In a later analysis, fewer than 600 highly shared, low-generation-probability nucleotide sequences were removed to address suspected cross-contamination and a sequencing artifact. For each public chain, a later analysis derived a clonal expansion index from normalized ranks of inferred template counts within each repertoire. In a later analysis, generation probabilities were computed using a VDJ recombination model fitted to out-of-frame rearrangements, and the results were checked against IGoR. In a later analysis, TCR-TCR, TCR-HLA and TCR-CMV co-occurrence was scored with hypergeometric tests, and a repertoire-size bias correction was applied to TCR pairs. To estimate false discovery rates, a later analysis permuted the HLA or CMV assignments 20 times. In a later analysis, co-occurring TCRs were grouped using DBSCAN, with TCRdist sequence similarity added in when clustering inside HLA-allele-positive subsets. Co-occurrence clustering excluded repertoires with fewer than 30,000 or more than 120,000 public chains, plus five with anomalous nucleotide sharing. TCRdb took this table from immuneACCESS and kept in-frame rearrangements with V and J called. Such tables lack part of the clones; where checked against another copy, unresolved V genes explain under half of the gap, and the rest is unexplained. V, J and clone size reflect that table, while D and trimming were determined from the DNA. For this sample there are about 150,000 clones; approximately 82% appear just once. The ten most abundant clones make up 5% to 7.5% of the sample.

In total, fewer than 750 healthy bone marrow donors made up the cohort. At the time of sampling, all cohort members were nominally healthy, though unrecorded immune exposures were likely present. The donor tested CMV seropositive, placing the donor among the roughly 300 seropositive members of the cohort. Every donor gave a peripheral blood sample, and the peripheral blood mononuclear cells from that sample were used for TCR beta sequencing. Genomic DNA was extracted from the blood cell samples with the Qiagen DNeasy Blood Extraction Kit. The clonotype comes from a woman aged 50 to 65 in good health and CMV-seropositive. The rearranged chain carries TRBV4-2 and TRBJ2-2, and the D gene may be TRBD1, 5 bases matching. The sequenced material came from PBMCs. CDR3 region: CASSQEALQGGELFF. The nucleotide sequence is TGTGCCAGCAGCCAAGAAGCCCTGCAGGGCGGGGAGCTGTTTTTT.